This TCR beta chain was profiled in a study of shared clonotypes between healthy human individuals. J was trimmed by 7 bases and V by 1 base; bases with no gene match: 6. Germline CDR1 is SGHTA and CDR2 is FQGNSA. The length of the CDR3 is 15 residues. Profiled with immunoSEQ multiplex PCR; TCRdb holds only in-frame clones, not every one. The sample has around 700,000 clones; approximately 73% are singletons. Material for sequencing was memory CD4+ T cells sorted from blood. The subset denotes: CD45RA-negative fraction. The TCR originated in a woman aged 30 to 39 in good health. J is TRBJ1-5 and V is TRBV7-2, with 8 bases lining up with TRBD1. The DNA of the CDR3 is TGTGCCAGCAGCTTAGTCAGGGGGCGAGAACAGCCCCAGCATTTT. This gives the protein CASSLVRGREQPQHF.